This T cell receptor (beta chain) is from a study of blood T cell repertoires in COVID-19. Study background: From the United States, Italy and Spain came samples of acute and convalescent COVID-19. Sources were T cells, B-cell-depleted T cells, or PBMCs; the material itself was cDNA or gDNA.

Recruited during active infection, patients (from Seattle) were subsequently followed longitudinally. Per the study methods: Amplification of reference gene primers provided the estimated nucleated cell counts. The data were produced by immunoSEQ multiplex PCR, yet TCRdb's version contains in-frame clones alone and is incomplete. D and trimming come from the DNA, and the V and J calls and clone size come from that table. The table has over 200,000 clones, about nine tenths seen once. Between the trimmed V and J ends, which lost 3 bases and 0 bases, there was a span of 12 bases. CDR1 is SGHRS and CDR2 is YFSETQ in the germline V gene. CDR3 length: 16 amino acids.

This chain links TRBV5-1 with TRBJ1-4, with a possible D match to TRBD1 (5 bases). This TCR was sampled from a young man with COVID-19, enrolled during active disease. Sequenced: peripheral blood. Written as DNA, the CDR3 is TGCGCCAGCAGCTACGGGGGTTCCGCAACTAATGAAAAACTGTTTTTT. Translation gives CASSYGGSATNEKLFF.